This T cell receptor beta chain was captured by sequencing in a study of cytomegalovirus exposure and HLA in healthy donors. The CDR3 is 17 residues long. Per the germline V gene, CDR1 is SGHNT and CDR2 is YYREEE (reference sequence). Trimming removed 5 bases from V and 4 bases from J; junction bases left unmatched: 10. The PCR had 60 Vbeta and 13 Jbeta primers. The repertoire was sequenced with immunoSEQ multiplex PCR; TCRdb's copy has only in-frame clones and lacks some. The repertoire holds around 120,000 clones, with approximately 80% as singletons. On this clone itself: What it binds is unknown.

Whole-study results and caveats: Altogether, 170 or so TCR beta chains were recorded as cytomegalovirus-associated. One variant, a missense change in DCLRE1C, was linked in a later analysis to TCR beta V- and J-gene trimming. Despite most TCR sequences being rare, some public TCRs occurred in many donors.

Sequences were obtained from PBMCs. The V and J genes are TRBV5-4 and TRBJ2-7, with TRBD2 matching 15 bases. The sequence derives from a female donor in good health and CMV-seropositive. The CDR3 loop is CASRAGTSGGSGYEQYF. In DNA form, the CDR3 reads TGTGCCAGCAGGGCCGGGACTAGCGGGGGGTCTGGGTACGAGCAGTACTTC.